The 5 T cell receptor beta chains below come from one sample, sequenced in a study of CD8 T cells in ankylosing spondylitis. TCRdb re-derived calls from the 5' RACE reads in MiXCR, one entry per CDR3 protein. The sample lists roughly 180,000 distinct CDR3 sequences; roughly 13% were seen once. The specimen sequenced was blood, either unsorted or a sorted T cell fraction (not recorded which). The receptors come from a female donor with ankylosing spondylitis or in good health (not recorded which).

This clonotype occurred a few times. The V call is TRBV7-2, the J call TRBJ1-5; D not certain. This CDR3 region has 14 residues. Trimming pared 1 base from V and 0 bases from J, leaving 4 bases between. Germline V gene data show CDR1 as SGHTA and CDR2 as FQGNSA. CDR3 sequence (DNA): TGTGCCAGCAGCTTAGGAAATAGCAATCAGCCCCAGCATTTT. It is translated as CASSLGNSNQPQHF.

This clonotype was picked up a small number of times. The genes are TRBV7-2 and TRBJ1-2; no definite D call. V dropped 5 bases and J dropped 2 bases, with 15 bases sitting between them. Germline CDR1 reads SGHTA; CDR2 reads FQGNSA. CDR3 length equals 15 residues. The CDR3 coding sequence is TGTGCCAGCAGCCCCGTCGGGGAAGGGAACTATGGCTACACCTTC. Amino acids: CASSPVGEGNYGYTF. Variable domain in full (rest from reference TRBV7-2 and TRBJ1-2): GAGVSQSPSNKVTEKGKDVELRCDPISGHTALYWYRQSLGQGLEFLIYFQGNSAPDKSGLPSDRFSAERTGGSVSTLTIQRTQQEDSAVYLCASSPVGEGNYGYTFGSGTRLTVV.

This clonotype was counted many times. The gene calls are TRBV4-3 and TRBJ2-3; 9 bases match TRBD2. The CDR3 sequence is 16 residues long. V was pared by 7 bases and J by 6 bases, with 14 bases of the junction left unmatched. Germline V gene lookup returns CDR1 LGHNA and CDR2 YSLEER. The CDR3: CASTPRVAGVPDTQYF. In DNA form, the CDR3 reads TGCGCCAGCACCCCCAGGGTAGCGGGAGTTCCGGATACGCAGTATTTT.

This chain joins TRBV11-2 and TRBJ2-1; 7 bases line up with TRBD2. With V trimmed by 5 bases and J by 9 bases, 16 bases remained unmatched. Germline V gene sequence: CDR1 SGHAT, CDR2 FQNNGV. The CDR3 has 16 amino acids. The CDR3 DNA reads as TGTGCCAGCAGCCCCCCCGGAGCGGGGAGGTCTAGTGAGCAGTTCTTC. Its translation is CASSPPGAGRSSEQFF.

This clonotype was counted ten times or more. The chain combines TRBV5-1 with TRBJ2-7, with D unresolved. The CDR3 has 13 residues. V shed 4 bases and J shed 3 bases, with 11 bases lying between them. The germline V gene encodes CDR1 SGHRS and CDR2 YFSETQ. For the CDR3, the DNA is TGCGCCAGCAGCCCCAGCGCGCTCTACGAGCAGTACTTC. Protein sequence: CASSPSALYEQYF.